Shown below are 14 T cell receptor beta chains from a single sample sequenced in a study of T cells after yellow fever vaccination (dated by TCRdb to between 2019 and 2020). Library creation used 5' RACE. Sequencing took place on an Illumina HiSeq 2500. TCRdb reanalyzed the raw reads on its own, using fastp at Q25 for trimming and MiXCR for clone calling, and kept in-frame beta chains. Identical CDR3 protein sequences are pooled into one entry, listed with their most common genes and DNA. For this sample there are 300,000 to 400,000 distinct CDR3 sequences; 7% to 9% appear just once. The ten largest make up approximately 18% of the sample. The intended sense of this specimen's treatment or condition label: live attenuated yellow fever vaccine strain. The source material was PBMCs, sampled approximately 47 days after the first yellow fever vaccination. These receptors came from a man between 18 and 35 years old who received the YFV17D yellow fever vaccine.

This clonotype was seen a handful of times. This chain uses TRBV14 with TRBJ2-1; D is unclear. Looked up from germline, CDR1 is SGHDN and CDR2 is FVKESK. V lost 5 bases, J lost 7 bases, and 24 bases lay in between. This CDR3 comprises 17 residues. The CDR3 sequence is CASSARRLAVSRNEQFF. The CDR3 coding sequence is TGTGCCAGCAGCGCCCGCAGGTTAGCCGTTTCAAGGAATGAGCAGTTCTTC.

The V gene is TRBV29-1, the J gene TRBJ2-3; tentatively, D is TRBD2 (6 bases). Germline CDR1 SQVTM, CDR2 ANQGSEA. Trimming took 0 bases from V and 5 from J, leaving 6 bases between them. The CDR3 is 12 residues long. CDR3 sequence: CSVEEGGDTQYF. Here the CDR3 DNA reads TGCAGCGTTGAAGAGGGGGGAGATACGCAGTATTTT.

CDR3 residues: CASSKTNPYGTGGNEQFF. The CDR3 DNA follows: TGCGCCAGCAGCAAGACCAATCCCTACGGGACAGGGGGCAATGAGCAGTTCTTC. The chain links TRBV5-1 to TRBJ2-1; 11 bases map to TRBD1. The CDR3 is made up of 18 amino acids. V shed 4 bases and J 6 bases; nucleotides not matched to a gene: 15. Germline assignment: CDR1 SGHRS and CDR2 YFSETQ.

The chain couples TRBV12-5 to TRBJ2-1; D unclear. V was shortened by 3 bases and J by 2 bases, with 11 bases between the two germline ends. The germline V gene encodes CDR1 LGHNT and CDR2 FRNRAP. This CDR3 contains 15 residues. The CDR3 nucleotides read TGTGCTAGTGGTTTCGCCTACGGCGCCTACAATGAGCAGTTCTTC. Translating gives CASGFAYGAYNEQFF.

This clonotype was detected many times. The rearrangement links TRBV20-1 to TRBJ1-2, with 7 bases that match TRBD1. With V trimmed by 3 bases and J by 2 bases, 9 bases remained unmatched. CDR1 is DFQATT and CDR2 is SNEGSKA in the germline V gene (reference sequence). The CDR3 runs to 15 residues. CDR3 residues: CSASTSTGWNYGYTF. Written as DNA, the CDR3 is TGCAGTGCTAGTACGTCGACAGGGTGGAACTATGGCTACACCTTC.

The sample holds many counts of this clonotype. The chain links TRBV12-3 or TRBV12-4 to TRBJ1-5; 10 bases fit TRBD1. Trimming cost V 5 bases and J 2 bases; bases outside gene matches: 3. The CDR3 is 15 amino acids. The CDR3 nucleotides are TGTGCCAGCAGTACCGGGACAGGGGGCAATCAGCCCCAGCATTTT. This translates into CASSTGTGGNQPQHF.

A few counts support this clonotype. For the CDR3, the DNA is TGTGCCAGCAGCAAAGATACGGCCCTCCAGGGACAGGGGTTAATCTCCTACGAGCAGTACGTC. As protein: CASSKDTALQGQGLISYEQYV. This rearrangement joins TRBV21-1 to TRBJ2-7; TRBD1 is taken as the D call from the table, unchecked against the DNA. TRBV21-1 has pseudogene status. The CDR3 consists of 21 residues.

CDR3 DNA sequence: TGCAGCGTGGATCGACAGGGCCGATATGGCTACACCTTC. Translation gives CSVDRQGRYGYTF. This sequence joins TRBV29-1 and TRBJ1-2, with 7 bases aligning to TRBD1. The length of the CDR3 is 13 residues. The germline V gene has CDR1 SQVTM and CDR2 ANQGSEA. V shed 6 bases, J shed 5 bases, and the junction held 9 bases outside the gene matches.

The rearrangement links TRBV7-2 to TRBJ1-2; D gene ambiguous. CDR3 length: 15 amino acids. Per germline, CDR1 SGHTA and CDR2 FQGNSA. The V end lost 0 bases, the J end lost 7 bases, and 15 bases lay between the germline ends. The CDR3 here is CASSLAPRELPGYTF. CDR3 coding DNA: TGTGCCAGCAGCTTAGCCCCCCGTGAACTTCCTGGCTACACCTTC.

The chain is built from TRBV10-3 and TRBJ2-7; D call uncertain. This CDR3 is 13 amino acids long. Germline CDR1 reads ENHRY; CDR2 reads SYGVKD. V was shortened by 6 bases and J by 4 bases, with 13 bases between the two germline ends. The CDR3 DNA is TGTGCCATCAGAGACCCCTCTTCTTACGAGCAGTACGTC. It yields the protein CAIRDPSSYEQYV.

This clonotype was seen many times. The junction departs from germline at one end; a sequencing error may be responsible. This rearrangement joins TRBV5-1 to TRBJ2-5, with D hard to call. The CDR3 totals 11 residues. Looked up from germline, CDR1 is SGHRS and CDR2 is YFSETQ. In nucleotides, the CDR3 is TGTGCCAGCAGCCTCCAAGAGACCCAGTACTTC. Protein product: CASSLQETQYF.

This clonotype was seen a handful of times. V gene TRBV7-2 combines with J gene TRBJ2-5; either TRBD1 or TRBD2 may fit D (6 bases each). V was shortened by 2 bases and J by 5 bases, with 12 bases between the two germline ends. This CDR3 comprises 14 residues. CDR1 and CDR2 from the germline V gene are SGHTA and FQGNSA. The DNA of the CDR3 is TGTGCCAGCAGCTTAATGGGGGGCCGGGAGACCCAGTACTTC. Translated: CASSLMGGRETQYF. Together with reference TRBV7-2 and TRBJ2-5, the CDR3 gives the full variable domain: GAGVSQSPSNKVTEKGKDVELRCDPISGHTALYWYRQSLGQGLEFLIYFQGNSAPDKSGLPSDRFSAERTGGSVSTLTIQRTQQEDSAVYLCASSLMGGRETQYFGPGTRLLVL.

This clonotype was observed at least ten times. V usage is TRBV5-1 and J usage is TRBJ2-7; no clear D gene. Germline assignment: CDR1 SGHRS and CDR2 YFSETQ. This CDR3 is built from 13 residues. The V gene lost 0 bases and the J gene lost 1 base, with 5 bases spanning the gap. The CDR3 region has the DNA TGCGCCAGCAGCTTGGAGTATTCCTACGAGCAGTACTTC. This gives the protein CASSLEYSYEQYF.

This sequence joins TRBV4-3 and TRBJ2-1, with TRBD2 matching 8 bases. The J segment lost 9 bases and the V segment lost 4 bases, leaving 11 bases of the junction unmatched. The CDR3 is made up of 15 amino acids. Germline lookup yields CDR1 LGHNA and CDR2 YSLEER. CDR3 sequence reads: CASSRLGLAISEQFF. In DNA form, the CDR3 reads TGCGCCAGCAGCCGTTTAGGACTAGCAATCAGTGAGCAGTTCTTC.